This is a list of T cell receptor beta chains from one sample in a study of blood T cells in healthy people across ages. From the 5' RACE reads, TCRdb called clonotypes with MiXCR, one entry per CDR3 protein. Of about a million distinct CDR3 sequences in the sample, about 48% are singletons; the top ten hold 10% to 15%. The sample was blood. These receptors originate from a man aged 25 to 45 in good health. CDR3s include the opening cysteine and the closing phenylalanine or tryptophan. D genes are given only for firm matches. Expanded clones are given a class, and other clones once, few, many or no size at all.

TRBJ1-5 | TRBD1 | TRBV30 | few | TGTGCCTGGAGTGGAGGGACAGGCTCTCAGCCCCAGCATTTT | CAWSGGTGSQPQHF
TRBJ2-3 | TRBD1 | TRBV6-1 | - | TGTGCCAGTACCTATGGACAGGCTAGCACAGATACGCAGTATTTT | CASTYGQASTDTQYF
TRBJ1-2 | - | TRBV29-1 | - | TGCAGCGTCGCGGACCCCTATGGCTACACCTTC | CSVADPYGYTF
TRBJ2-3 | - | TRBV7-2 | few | TGTGCCAGCAGCCCAATGGTCCCCGCAGATACGCAGTATTTT | CASSPMVPADTQYF
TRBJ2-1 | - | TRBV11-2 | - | TGTGCCAGCAGCTTACGAGGCCGGGCGACCGCTGGGAATGAGCAGTTCTTC | CASSLRGRATAGNEQFF
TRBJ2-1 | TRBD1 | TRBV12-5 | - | TGTGCTAGTGGTTTGGTACTTATAGGACAGGGGGCGGATGAGCAGTTCTTC | CASGLVLIGQGADEQFF
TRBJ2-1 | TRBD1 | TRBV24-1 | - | TGTGCCACCAGTGACGGACAGGGCTCCTACAATGAGCAGTTCTTC | CATSDGQGSYNEQFF
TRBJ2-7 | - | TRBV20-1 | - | TGCAGTGCTAGAGACCCCACTGGAACCTACGAGCAGTACTTC | CSARDPTGTYEQYF
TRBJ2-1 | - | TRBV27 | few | TGTGCCAGCAGTTTATCGGGGCGGGCCGAGCAGTTCTTC | CASSLSGRAEQFF
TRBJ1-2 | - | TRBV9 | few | TGTGCCAGCAGCGTAGAAACGGATTATGGCTACACCTTC | CASSVETDYGYTF
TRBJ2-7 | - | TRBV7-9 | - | TGTGCCAGCAGCTCGAGGACCGGCTTACCAGGCTACGAGCAGTACTTC | CASSSRTGLPGYEQYF
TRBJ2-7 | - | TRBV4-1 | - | TGCGCCAGCAGCCAAGAGATTTACACAGGGATCATGGATTCCTCCTACGGGCAGTACTTC | CASSQEIYTGIMDSSYGQYF
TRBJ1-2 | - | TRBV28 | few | TGTGCCAGCACCAATGGCCGGGGTGACTATGGCTACACCTTC | CASTNGRGDYGYTF